In its sample, the clone carrying this TCR beta chain was seen once. The antigen is undetermined. The data originate from a study of OX40 agonist ivuxolimab in advanced cancers. Study findings and constraints: More expanded clones were seen, on average, in CD8+ T cells than in CD4+.

The repertoire was sequenced with immunoSEQ multiplex PCR; TCRdb's copy has only in-frame clones and lacks some. The sample includes about 53,000 clones, 75% to 85% of them seen just once. If patients had autoimmune disease history or systemic immunosuppression, they were excluded. The CDR3 contains 18 residues. Losses at the gene ends were 3 bases for V and 5 bases for J; bases not matched to a gene: 11. From germline, CDR1 is SGHTA and CDR2 FQGNSA. The V gene is TRBV7-2, the J gene TRBJ2-2, with TRBD1 matching 11 bases. The starting material was CD4+ or CD8+ T cells sorted from blood, obtained in a trial of the OX40 agonist ivuxolimab. This clonotype was obtained from an adult with an advanced solid tumor such as melanoma, head and neck, liver or kidney cancer. The CDR3 reads CASSFGSPGTGGTGELFF. The CDR3 coding sequence is TGTGCCAGCAGCTTTGGATCCCCCGGGACAGGGGGTACCGGGGAGCTGTTTTTT.